This T cell receptor (beta chain) emerged from a study of Ad26.COV2.S vaccination and SARS-CoV-2 variants. About this clone itself: The antigen is unknown.

Treatment described: around 19 received Ad26.COV2.S at low or high dose, single or two shots; about 5 received placebo; per-sample allocation not given. Material that was analyzed had been drawn on day 63 after the first vaccine or placebo injection. Sequencing used immunoSEQ multiplex PCR; TCRdb keeps in-frame clones, though not all of them. The data contain about 370,000 clones, about 89% of them seen just once; the ten biggest clones take up approximately 1.9%. The study, taken as a whole, reports: Spike-specific TCR breadth ran higher among vaccine recipients than placebo recipients.

The CDR3 is made up of 16 amino acids. The ends lost 1 base at V and 1 base at J; junction bases unmatched: 6. Germline CDR1 MDHEN, CDR2 SYDVKM. The V gene is TRBV28, the J gene TRBJ2-7; 8 bases line up with TRBD1. Source: peripheral blood, taken in a trial of Ad26.COV2.S vaccine versus placebo. This clonotype was sampled from a person aged 18-65 years who received the Ad26.COV2.S COVID-19 vaccine or a placebo. CDR3 sequence (DNA): TGTGCCAGCAGTTTATACCCCGGACAGGGATCCTACGAGCAGTACTTC. It codes for CASSLYPGQGSYEQYF.